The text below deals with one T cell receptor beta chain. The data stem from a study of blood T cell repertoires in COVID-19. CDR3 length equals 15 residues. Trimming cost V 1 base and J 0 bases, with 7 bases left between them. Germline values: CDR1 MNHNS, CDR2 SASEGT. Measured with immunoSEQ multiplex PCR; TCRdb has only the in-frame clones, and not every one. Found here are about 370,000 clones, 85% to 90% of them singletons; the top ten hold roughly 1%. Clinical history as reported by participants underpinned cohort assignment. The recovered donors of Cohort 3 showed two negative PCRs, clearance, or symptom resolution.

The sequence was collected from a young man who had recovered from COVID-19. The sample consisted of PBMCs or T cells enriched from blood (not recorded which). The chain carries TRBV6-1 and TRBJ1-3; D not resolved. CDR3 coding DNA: TGTGCCAGCAGTGAAGTGAGGGTCTCTGGAAACACCATATATTTT. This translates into CASSEVRVSGNTIYF.